Listed below are T cell receptor beta chains from one sample, sequenced in a study of T-cell memory formation after mild COVID-19. TCRdb passed the 5' RACE reads through MiXCR, listing each CDR3 protein once. Among approximately 210,000 distinct CDR3 sequences, 25% to 35% were seen once, and the ten largest hold roughly an eighth. The sequencing sample was made of PBMCs or a T cell subset sorted from them (not recorded which). These receptors all come from an adult woman who had mild COVID-19 (a few samples of this study predate the infection). Cell type and time point are not known. The CDR3 runs from the conserved cysteine through the conserved F or W. A D gene is named only where the DNA matches it firmly. Only part of the rows carry a size: once, few, many, or a class if the clone is expanded.

V: TRBV5-1; J: TRBJ2-1; size: few; D: TRBD2; CDR3: CASSLGPSGDNEQFF; DNA: TGCGCCAGCAGCTTGGGCCCTAGCGGGGACAATGAGCAGTTCTTC
V: TRBV6-4; J: TRBJ2-3; size: few; D: TRBD1; CDR3: CASSPGTGIGTDTQYF; DNA: TGTGCCAGCAGCCCAGGGACAGGGATTGGCACAGATACGCAGTATTTT
V: TRBV4-3; J: TRBJ2-1; size: NA; D: TRBD2; CDR3: CASSQGTSGTNEQFF; DNA: TGCGCCAGCAGCCAAGGGACTAGCGGGACCAATGAGCAGTTCTTC
V: TRBV7-9; J: TRBJ1-1; size: NA; D: NA; CDR3: CASSPDSLNTEAFF; DNA: TGTGCCAGCAGCCCCGACAGTCTGAACACTGAAGCTTTCTTT
V: TRBV4-1; J: TRBJ2-3; size: NA; D: TRBD1; CDR3: CASSPPVRDRDEDTQYF; DNA: TGCGCCAGCAGCCCCCCCGTCCGGGACAGGGATGAGGATACGCAGTATTTT
V: TRBV15; J: TRBJ1-3; size: NA; D: NA; CDR3: CATSRGTSSGNTIYF; DNA: TGTGCCACCAGCCGTGGGACCTCCTCTGGAAACACCATATATTTT
V: TRBV5-5; J: TRBJ2-1; size: few; D: TRBD1; CDR3: CASSFGTGSANEQFF; DNA: TGTGCCAGCAGCTTCGGGACAGGGTCCGCCAATGAGCAGTTCTTC
V: TRBV20-1; J: TRBJ2-1; size: NA; D: NA; CDR3: CSARDPGGSYNEQFF; DNA: TGCAGTGCTAGAGATCCCGGAGGCTCCTACAATGAGCAGTTCTTC
V: TRBV12-3/TRBV12-4; J: TRBJ2-2; size: few; D: NA; CDR3: CASSLLDTGELFF; DNA: TGTGCCAGCAGTTTATTAGACACCGGGGAGCTGTTTTTT
V: TRBV14; J: TRBJ2-1; size: few; D: NA; CDR3: CASSQDTYNEQFF; DNA: TGTGCCAGCAGCCAAGATACATACAATGAGCAGTTCTTC
V: TRBV24-1; J: TRBJ2-7; size: NA; D: NA; CDR3: CATSDPTSYEQYF; DNA: TGTGCCACCAGTGACCCGACATCCTACGAGCAGTACTTC
V: TRBV12-3/TRBV12-4; J: TRBJ2-1; size: NA; D: NA; CDR3: CASSLPGLGTSNEQFF; DNA: TGTGCCAGCAGTTTGCCGGGACTTGGGACGTCCAATGAGCAGTTCTTC
V: TRBV7-6; J: TRBJ2-7; size: few; D: NA; CDR3: CASSPVVRLGYEQYF; DNA: TGTGCCAGCAGCCCAGTTGTCCGCCTCGGGTACGAGCAGTACTTC
V: TRBV23-1; J: TRBJ2-4; size: NA; D: NA; CDR3: CAASGLPLTKNIQYF; DNA: TGCGCCGCGTCAGGGCTCCCTTTAACCAAAAACATTCAGTACTTC
V: TRBV5-4; J: TRBJ2-5; size: NA; D: NA; CDR3: CASSLRIGGRETQYF; DNA: TGTGCCAGCAGCTTGAGGATCGGGGGACGAGAGACCCAGTACTTC
V: TRBV4-1; J: TRBJ2-7; size: NA; D: NA; CDR3: CASSQQLIPHSYEQYF; DNA: TGCGCCAGCAGCCAACAGCTTATCCCCCACTCCTACGAGCAGTACTTC
V: TRBV18; J: TRBJ2-1; size: NA; D: TRBD2; CDR3: CASSLGDSGLAGASFGFF; DNA: TGTGCCAGCTCACTCGGAGACTCGGGACTAGCGGGGGCCTCGTTTGGGTTCTTC
V: TRBV6-1; J: TRBJ1-1; size: NA; D: NA; CDR3: CASSEVATEAFF; DNA: TGTGCCAGCAGTGAAGTTGCCACTGAAGCTTTCTTT
V: TRBV7-2; J: TRBJ2-1; size: NA; D: TRBD2; CDR3: CASSRLALRNEQFF; DNA: TGTGCCAGCAGCCGACTAGCTCTTCGGAATGAGCAGTTCTTC
V: TRBV5-1; J: TRBJ1-5; size: few; D: NA; CDR3: CASSLEGNSNQPQHF; DNA: TGCGCCAGCAGCTTGGAGGGAAATAGCAATCAGCCCCAGCATTTT
V: TRBV2; J: TRBJ1-2; size: NA; D: NA; CDR3: CASRGFEEGYTF; DNA: TGTGCCAGCAGGGGCTTCGAGGAAGGCTACACCTTC
V: TRBV6-2/TRBV6-3; J: TRBJ1-2; size: NA; D: TRBD1; CDR3: CASSYSDRGRWNYGYTF; DNA: TGTGCCAGCAGTTACTCGGACAGGGGGCGCTGGAACTATGGCTACACCTTC
V: TRBV29-1; J: TRBJ1-1; size: NA; D: NA; CDR3: CSVEETRVGAFF; DNA: TGCAGCGTTGAAGAGACAAGGGTGGGAGCTTTCTTT
V: TRBV5-4; J: TRBJ2-1; size: NA; D: NA; CDR3: CASSRDGNEQFF; DNA: TGTGCCAGCAGCCGGGACGGCAATGAGCAGTTCTTC
V: TRBV24-1; J: TRBJ2-2; size: few; D: NA; CDR3: CATSTEHPNTGELFF; DNA: TGTGCCACCAGCACTGAGCACCCGAACACCGGGGAGCTGTTTTTT
V: TRBV7-9; J: TRBJ1-1; size: NA; D: NA; CDR3: CASSFTRVGEAFF; DNA: TGTGCCAGCAGCTTTACCAGGGTCGGGGAAGCTTTCTTT
V: TRBV12-3/TRBV12-4; J: TRBJ1-1; size: few; D: NA; CDR3: CASSRLQGRDKEAFF; DNA: TGTGCCAGCAGTCGTCTACAGGGTCGGGACAAGGAAGCTTTCTTT
V: TRBV7-6; J: TRBJ2-3; size: NA; D: TRBD2; CDR3: CASSQSGRGDTDTQYF; DNA: TGTGCCAGCAGTCAAAGCGGGAGGGGAGACACAGATACGCAGTATTTT
V: TRBV25-1; J: TRBJ2-1; size: few; D: NA; CDR3: CASSASSDYNEQFF; DNA: TGTGCCAGCAGTGCGTCTTCGGACTACAATGAGCAGTTCTTC
V: TRBV29-1; J: TRBJ2-7; size: few; D: NA; CDR3: CSVGDGAYEQYF; DNA: TGCAGCGTTGGGGACGGGGCCTACGAGCAGTACTTC
V: TRBV5-1; J: TRBJ1-1; size: NA; D: NA; CDR3: CASSYGPNTEAFF; DNA: TGCGCCAGCAGCTACGGACCTAACACTGAAGCTTTCTTT
V: TRBV7-9; J: TRBJ2-3; size: NA; D: NA; CDR3: CASSLMEFDTQYF; DNA: TGTGCCAGCAGCTTAATGGAGTTTGATACGCAGTATTTT
V: TRBV18; J: TRBJ2-2; size: NA; D: TRBD2; CDR3: CASSPNSGGQNTGELFF; DNA: TGTGCCAGCTCACCGAATAGCGGGGGGCAGAACACCGGGGAGCTGTTTTTT
V: TRBV7-2; J: TRBJ2-1; size: NA; D: NA; CDR3: CASSLAGYYNEQFF; DNA: TGTGCCAGCAGCTTAGCGGGGTACTACAATGAGCAGTTCTTC
V: TRBV6-4; J: TRBJ2-3; size: many; D: TRBD2; CDR3: CASSEAGDADTQYF; DNA: TGTGCCAGCAGTGAGGCGGGAGACGCAGATACGCAGTATTTT
V: TRBV7-9; J: TRBJ2-3; size: NA; D: NA; CDR3: CASSLTGTDTQYF; DNA: TGTGCCAGCAGCTTAACAGGCACAGATACGCAGTATTTT
V: TRBV3-1; J: TRBJ1-1; size: few; D: NA; CDR3: CASSHEVLGTEAFF; DNA: TGTGCCAGCAGCCACGAGGTACTGGGGACTGAAGCTTTCTTT
V: TRBV3-1; J: TRBJ1-1; size: NA; D: NA; CDR3: CASTLYGGGAEAFF; DNA: TGTGCCAGCACCCTTTATGGTGGGGGAGCTGAAGCTTTCTTT
V: TRBV9; J: TRBJ2-1; size: NA; D: TRBD2; CDR3: CASSVGGGINEQFF; DNA: TGTGCCAGCAGCGTAGGGGGAGGGATCAATGAGCAGTTCTTC
V: TRBV7-9; J: TRBJ2-1; size: NA; D: TRBD1; CDR3: CASSLAGGEDEQFF; DNA: TGTGCCAGCAGCTTAGCAGGGGGCGAGGATGAGCAGTTCTTC
V: TRBV4-3; J: TRBJ1-2; size: few; D: TRBD1; CDR3: CASSPRSDRDGGYTF; DNA: TGCGCCAGCAGCCCCCGGTCAGACAGGGATGGGGGCTACACCTTC
V: TRBV20-1; J: TRBJ2-1; size: few; D: TRBD2; CDR3: CSAAPADFGRYSYNEQFF; DNA: TGCAGTGCCGCACCAGCGGATTTCGGGAGGTACTCCTACAATGAGCAGTTCTTC
V: TRBV20-1; J: TRBJ2-3; size: NA; D: NA; CDR3: CSARTGATITDTQYF; DNA: TGCAGTGCTAGAACGGGGGCCACCATCACAGATACGCAGTATTTT
V: TRBV6-1; J: TRBJ2-5; size: NA; D: TRBD2; CDR3: CASSEWSSGLQETQYF; DNA: TGTGCCAGCAGTGAGTGGTCTAGCGGATTACAAGAGACCCAGTACTTC
V: TRBV4-3; J: TRBJ1-2; size: few; D: NA; CDR3: CASSQASLGVGARGYTF; DNA: TGCGCCAGCAGCCAAGCATCCCTTGGAGTAGGGGCAAGGGGCTACACCTTC
V: TRBV7-9; J: TRBJ2-7; size: few; D: TRBD2; CDR3: CASSPTSGGTWMPYEQYF; DNA: TGTGCCAGCAGCCCCACTAGCGGGGGGACCTGGATGCCTTACGAGCAGTACTTC
V: TRBV7-8; J: TRBJ2-3; size: few; D: NA; CDR3: CASSGRDTDTQYF; DNA: TGTGCCAGCAGCGGCAGGGACACAGATACGCAGTATTTT
V: TRBV4-3; J: TRBJ1-1; size: NA; D: NA; CDR3: CASSRTRDANTEAFF; DNA: TGCGCCAGCAGCCGCACCAGGGATGCGAACACTGAAGCTTTCTTT
V: TRBV20-1; J: TRBJ2-5; size: NA; D: NA; CDR3: CSVTPGPRIQETQYF; DNA: TGCAGTGTTACCCCGGGACCCCGTATTCAAGAGACCCAGTACTTC
V: TRBV7-8; J: TRBJ2-1; size: few; D: NA; CDR3: CASSPLGGSSYNEQFF; DNA: TGTGCCAGCAGCCCGCTTGGGGGGAGCTCCTACAATGAGCAGTTCTTC
V: TRBV5-1; J: TRBJ2-3; size: NA; D: TRBD2; CDR3: CASTPPGLAGADTQYF; DNA: TGCGCCAGCACCCCTCCGGGACTAGCGGGGGCAGATACGCAGTATTTT
V: TRBV6-2/TRBV6-3; J: TRBJ2-6; size: NA; D: NA; CDR3: CASRPYLSGANVMTF; DNA: TGTGCCAGCAGACCTTACCTCTCTGGGGCCAACGTCATGACTTTC
V: TRBV30; J: TRBJ2-1; size: NA; D: TRBD2; CDR3: CAWRLAGYNEQFF; DNA: TGTGCCTGGAGACTAGCGGGGTACAATGAGCAGTTCTTC
V: TRBV14; J: TRBJ2-7; size: NA; D: TRBD2; CDR3: CASSPLGQRGSYEQYF; DNA: TGTGCCAGCAGCCCCCTTGGGCAGCGGGGTTCCTACGAGCAGTACTTC
V: TRBV12-3/TRBV12-4; J: TRBJ1-1; size: NA; D: NA; CDR3: CASSLGGTLNTEAFF; DNA: TGTGCCAGCAGTTTAGGTGGGACGCTCAACACTGAAGCTTTCTTT